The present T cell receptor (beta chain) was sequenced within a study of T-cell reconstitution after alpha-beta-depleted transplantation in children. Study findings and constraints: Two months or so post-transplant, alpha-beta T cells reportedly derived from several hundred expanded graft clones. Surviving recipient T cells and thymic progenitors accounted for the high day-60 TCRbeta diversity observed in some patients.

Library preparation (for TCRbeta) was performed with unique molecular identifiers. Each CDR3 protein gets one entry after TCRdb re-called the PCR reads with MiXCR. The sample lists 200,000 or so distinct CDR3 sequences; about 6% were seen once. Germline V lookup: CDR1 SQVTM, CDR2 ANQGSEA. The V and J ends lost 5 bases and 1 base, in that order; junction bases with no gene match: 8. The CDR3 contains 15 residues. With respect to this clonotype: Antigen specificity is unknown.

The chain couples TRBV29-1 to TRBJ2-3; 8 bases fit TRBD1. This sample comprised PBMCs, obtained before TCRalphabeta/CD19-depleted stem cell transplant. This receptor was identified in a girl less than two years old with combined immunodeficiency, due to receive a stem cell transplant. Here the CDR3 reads CSVFTGTGRTDTQYF. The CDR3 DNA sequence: TGCAGCGTTTTCACAGGGACAGGACGCACAGATACGCAGTATTTT.